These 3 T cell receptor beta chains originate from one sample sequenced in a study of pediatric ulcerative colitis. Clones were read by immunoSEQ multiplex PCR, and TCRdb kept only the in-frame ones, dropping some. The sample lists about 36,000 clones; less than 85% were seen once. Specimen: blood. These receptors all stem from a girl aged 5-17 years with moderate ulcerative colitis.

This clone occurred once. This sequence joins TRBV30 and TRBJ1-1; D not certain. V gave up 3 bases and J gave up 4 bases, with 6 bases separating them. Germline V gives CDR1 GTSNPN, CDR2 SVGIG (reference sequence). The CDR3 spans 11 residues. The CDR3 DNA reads TGTGCCTGGAGGGGGAGCACTGAAGCTTTCTTT. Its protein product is CAWRGSTEAFF.

The CDR3 is CATSRPTGKAFF. The CDR3 nucleotides read TGTGCCACCAGCAGACCGACAGGAAAAGCTTTCTTT. The chain joins TRBV15 to TRBJ1-1; TRBD1 might be the D (6 bases). This CDR3 has 12 amino acids. CDR1 is LNHNV, CDR2 YYDKDF, per germline (reference sequence). Trimming removed 2 bases at V and 9 bases at J, with 10 bases between.

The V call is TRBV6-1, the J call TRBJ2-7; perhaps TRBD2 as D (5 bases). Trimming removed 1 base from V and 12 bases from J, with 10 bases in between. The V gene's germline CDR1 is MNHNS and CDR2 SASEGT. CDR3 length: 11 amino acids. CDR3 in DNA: TGTGCCAGCAGTGAAGGAGGGCAGCGGTACTTC. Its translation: CASSEGGQRYF.